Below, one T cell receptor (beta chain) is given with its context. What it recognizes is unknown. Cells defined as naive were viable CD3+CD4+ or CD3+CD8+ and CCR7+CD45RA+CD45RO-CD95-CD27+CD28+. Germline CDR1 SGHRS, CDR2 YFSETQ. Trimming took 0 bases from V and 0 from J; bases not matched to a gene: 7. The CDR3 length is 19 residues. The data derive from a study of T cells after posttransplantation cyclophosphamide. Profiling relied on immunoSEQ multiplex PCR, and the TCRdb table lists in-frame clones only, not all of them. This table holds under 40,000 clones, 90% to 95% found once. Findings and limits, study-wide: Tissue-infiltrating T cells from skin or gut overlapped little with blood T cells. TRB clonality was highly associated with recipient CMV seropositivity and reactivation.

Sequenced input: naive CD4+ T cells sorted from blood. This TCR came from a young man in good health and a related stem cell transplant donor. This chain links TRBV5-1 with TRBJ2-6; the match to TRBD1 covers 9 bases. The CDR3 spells CASSLGFRDRASGANVLTF. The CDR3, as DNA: TGCGCCAGCAGCTTGGGATTCCGGGACAGGGCCTCTGGGGCCAACGTCCTGACTTTC.